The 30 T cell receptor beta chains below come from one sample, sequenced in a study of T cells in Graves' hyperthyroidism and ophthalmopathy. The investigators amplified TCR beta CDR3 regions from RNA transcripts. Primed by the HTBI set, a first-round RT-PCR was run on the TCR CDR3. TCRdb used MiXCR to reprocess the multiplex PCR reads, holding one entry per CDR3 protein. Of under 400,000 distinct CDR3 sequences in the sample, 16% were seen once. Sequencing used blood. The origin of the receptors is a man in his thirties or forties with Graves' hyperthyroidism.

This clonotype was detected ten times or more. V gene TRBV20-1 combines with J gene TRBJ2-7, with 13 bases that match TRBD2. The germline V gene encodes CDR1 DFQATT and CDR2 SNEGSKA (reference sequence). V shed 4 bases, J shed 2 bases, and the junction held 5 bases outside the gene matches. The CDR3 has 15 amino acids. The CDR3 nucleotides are TGCAGTGCTACCGAAGGACTAGCGGGGGCCTACGAGCAGTACTTC. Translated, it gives CSATEGLAGAYEQYF.

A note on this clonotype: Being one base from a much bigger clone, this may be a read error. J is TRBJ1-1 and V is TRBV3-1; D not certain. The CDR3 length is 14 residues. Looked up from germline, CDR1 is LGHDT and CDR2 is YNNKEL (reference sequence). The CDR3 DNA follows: TGTGTCAGCAGCCACGGGGTAGGGAACACTGAAGCTTTCTTT. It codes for CVSSHGVGNTEAFF. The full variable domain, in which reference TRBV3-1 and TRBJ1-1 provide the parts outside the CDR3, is DTAVSQTPKYLVTQMGNDKSIKCEQNLGHDTMYWYKQDSKKFLKIMFSYNNKELIINETVPNRFSPKSPDKAHLNLHINSLELGDSAVYFCVSSHGVGNTEAFFGQGTRLTVV.

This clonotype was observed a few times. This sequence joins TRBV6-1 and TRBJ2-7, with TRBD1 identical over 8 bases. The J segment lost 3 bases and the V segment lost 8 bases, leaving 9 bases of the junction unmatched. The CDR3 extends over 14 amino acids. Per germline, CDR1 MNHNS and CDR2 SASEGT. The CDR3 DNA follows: TGTGCCAGCGGCGAGAGACAGGGGTACTACGAGCAGTACTTC. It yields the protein CASGERQGYYEQYF.

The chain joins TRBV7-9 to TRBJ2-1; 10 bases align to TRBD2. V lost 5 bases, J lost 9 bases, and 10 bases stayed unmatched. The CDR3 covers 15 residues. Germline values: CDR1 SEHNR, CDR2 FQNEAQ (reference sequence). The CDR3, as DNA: TGTGCCAGCAGCCCGGTACTAGCGGGAAGAGTTGAGCAGTTCTTC. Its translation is CASSPVLAGRVEQFF. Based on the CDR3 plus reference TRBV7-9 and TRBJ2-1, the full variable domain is DTGVSQNPRHKITKRGQNVTFRCDPISEHNRLYWYRQTLGQGPEFLTYFQNEAQLEKSRLLSDRFSAERPKGSFSTLEIQRTEQGDSAMYLCASSPVLAGRVEQFFGPGTRLTVL.

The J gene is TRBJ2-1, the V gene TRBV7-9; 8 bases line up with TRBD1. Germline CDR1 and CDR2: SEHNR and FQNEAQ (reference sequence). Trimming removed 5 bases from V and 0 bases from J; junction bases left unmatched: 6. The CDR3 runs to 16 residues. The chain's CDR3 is CASSDDRGSSYNEQFF. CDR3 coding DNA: TGTGCCAGCAGCGACGACAGGGGTAGCTCCTACAATGAGCAGTTCTTC.

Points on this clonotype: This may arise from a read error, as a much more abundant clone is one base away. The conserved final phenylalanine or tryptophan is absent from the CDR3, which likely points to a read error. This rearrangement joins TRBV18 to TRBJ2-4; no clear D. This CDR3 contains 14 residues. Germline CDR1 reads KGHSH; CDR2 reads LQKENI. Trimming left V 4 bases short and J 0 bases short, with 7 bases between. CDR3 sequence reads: CASSLRQAKNIQYL. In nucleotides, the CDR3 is TGTGCCAGCTCACTCAGGCAAGCCAAAAACATTCAGTACCTC.

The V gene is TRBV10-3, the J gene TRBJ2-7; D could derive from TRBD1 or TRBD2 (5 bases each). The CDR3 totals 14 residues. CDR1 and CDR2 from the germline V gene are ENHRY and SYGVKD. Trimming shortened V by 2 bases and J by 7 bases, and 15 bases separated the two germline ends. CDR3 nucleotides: TGTGCCATCAGTGAGGGGACGGAGCCCGGGGAGCAGTACTTC. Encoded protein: CAISEGTEPGEQYF.

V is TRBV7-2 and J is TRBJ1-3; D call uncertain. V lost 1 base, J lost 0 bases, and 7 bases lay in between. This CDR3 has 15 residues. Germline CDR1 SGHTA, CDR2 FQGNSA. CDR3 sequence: CASSLGGSSGNTIYF. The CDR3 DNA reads TGTGCCAGCAGCTTAGGCGGGAGCTCTGGAAACACCATATATTTT.

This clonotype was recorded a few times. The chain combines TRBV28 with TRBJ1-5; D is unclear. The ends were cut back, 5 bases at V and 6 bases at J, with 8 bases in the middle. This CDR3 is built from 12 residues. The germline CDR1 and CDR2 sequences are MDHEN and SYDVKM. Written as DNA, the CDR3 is TGTGCCAGCAGTGTCAGGATTCAGCCCCAGCATTTT. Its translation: CASSVRIQPQHF.

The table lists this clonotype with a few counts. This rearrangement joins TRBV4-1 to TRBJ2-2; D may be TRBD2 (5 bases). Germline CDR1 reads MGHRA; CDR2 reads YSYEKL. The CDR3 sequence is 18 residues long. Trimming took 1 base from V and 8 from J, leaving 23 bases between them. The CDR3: CASSQGVLTRRLPGELFF. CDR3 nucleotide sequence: TGCGCCAGCAGCCAAGGGGTCCTCACTAGACGTCTGCCTGGGGAGCTGTTTTTT.

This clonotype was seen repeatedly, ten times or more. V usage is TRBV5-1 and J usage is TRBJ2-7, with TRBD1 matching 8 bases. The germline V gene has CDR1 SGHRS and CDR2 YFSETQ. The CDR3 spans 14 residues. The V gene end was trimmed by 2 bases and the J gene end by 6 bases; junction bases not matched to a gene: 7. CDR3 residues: CASSFQGQGSEQYF. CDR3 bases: TGCGCCAGCAGCTTCCAAGGACAGGGTAGCGAGCAGTACTTC.

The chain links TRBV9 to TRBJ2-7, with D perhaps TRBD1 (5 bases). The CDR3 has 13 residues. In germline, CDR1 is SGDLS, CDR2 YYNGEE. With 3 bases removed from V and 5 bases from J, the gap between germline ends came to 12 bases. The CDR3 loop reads CASSADDSDEQYF. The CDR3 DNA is TGTGCCAGCAGCGCCGATGACAGCGACGAGCAGTACTTC.

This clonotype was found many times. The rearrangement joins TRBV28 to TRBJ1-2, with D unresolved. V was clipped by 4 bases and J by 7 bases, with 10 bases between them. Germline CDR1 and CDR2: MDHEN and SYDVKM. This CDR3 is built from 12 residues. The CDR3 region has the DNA TGTGCCAGCAGTTCTGGGATCGGTGGCTACACCTTC. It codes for CASSSGIGGYTF.

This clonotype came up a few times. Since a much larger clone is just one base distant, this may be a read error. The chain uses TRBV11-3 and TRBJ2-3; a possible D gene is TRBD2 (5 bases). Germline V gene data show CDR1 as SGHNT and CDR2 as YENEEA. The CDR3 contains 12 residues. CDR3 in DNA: TGTGCCAGCAGCTCTAGCAGAGATACGCAGTATTTT. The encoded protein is CASSSSRDTQYF.

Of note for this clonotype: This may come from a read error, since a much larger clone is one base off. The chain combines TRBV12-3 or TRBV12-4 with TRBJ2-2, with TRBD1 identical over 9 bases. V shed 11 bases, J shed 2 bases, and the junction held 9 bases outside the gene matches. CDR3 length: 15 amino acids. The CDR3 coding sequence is TGTGCCGGCACCCTGGGACAGGGTAACACCGGGGAGCTGTTTTTT. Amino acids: CAGTLGQGNTGELFF.

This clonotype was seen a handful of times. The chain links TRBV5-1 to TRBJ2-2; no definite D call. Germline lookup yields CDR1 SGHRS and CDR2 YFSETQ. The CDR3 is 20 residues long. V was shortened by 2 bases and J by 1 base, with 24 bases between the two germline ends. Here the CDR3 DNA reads TGCGCCAGCAGCTTAGGCCCCGAGCGTGGACGACCTTTGAACACCGGGGAGCTGTTTTTT. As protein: CASSLGPERGRPLNTGELFF.

The CDR3: CAWGIGGSLYEQYF. The CDR3 region has the DNA TGTGCCTGGGGTATAGGGGGTTCCCTCTACGAGCAGTACTTC. The V gene is TRBV30, the J gene TRBJ2-7; D is possibly TRBD1 (6 bases). CDR1 GTSNPN and CDR2 SVGIG come from the germline V gene (reference sequence). This CDR3 is 14 amino acids long. Deletions cut 5 bases from V and 3 bases from J, with 17 bases between.

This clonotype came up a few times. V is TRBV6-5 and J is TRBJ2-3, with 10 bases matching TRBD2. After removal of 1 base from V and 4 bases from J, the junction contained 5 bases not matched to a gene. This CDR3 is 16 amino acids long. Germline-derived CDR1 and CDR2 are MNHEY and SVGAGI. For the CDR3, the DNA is TGTGCCAGCAGTTACTGGGGACTAGCGAGACCAGATACGCAGTATTTT. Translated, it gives CASSYWGLARPDTQYF.

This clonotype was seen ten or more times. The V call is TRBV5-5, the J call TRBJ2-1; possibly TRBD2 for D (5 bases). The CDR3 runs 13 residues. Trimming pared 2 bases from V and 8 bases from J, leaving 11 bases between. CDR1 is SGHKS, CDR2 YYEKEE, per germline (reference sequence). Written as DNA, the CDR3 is TGTGCCAGCAGCTTCTCGGGGATGGATGAGCAGTTCTTC. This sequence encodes CASSFSGMDEQFF.

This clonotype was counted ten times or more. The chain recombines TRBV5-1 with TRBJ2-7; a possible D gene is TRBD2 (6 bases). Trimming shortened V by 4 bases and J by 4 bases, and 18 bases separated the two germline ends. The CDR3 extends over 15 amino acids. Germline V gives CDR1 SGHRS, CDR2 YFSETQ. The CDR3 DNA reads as TGCGCCAGCAGCCTAAGGGACGGGGGAATATACGAGCAGTACTTC. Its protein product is CASSLRDGGIYEQYF.

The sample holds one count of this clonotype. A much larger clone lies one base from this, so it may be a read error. The CDR3 DNA follows: TGTGCCAGCAGCTTGGCCGGCCCCAATGAAAAACTGTTTTTT. This codes for CASSLAGPNEKLFF. The V call is TRBV11-3, the J call TRBJ1-4; D gene uncertain. The CDR3 contains 14 residues. Germline V lookup: CDR1 SGHNT, CDR2 YENEEA. The V gene lost 3 bases and the J gene lost 5 bases, with 10 bases spanning the gap.

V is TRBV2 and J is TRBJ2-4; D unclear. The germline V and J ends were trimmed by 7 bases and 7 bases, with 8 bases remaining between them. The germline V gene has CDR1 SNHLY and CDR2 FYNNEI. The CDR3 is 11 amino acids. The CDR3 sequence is CASTYSNIQYF. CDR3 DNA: TGTGCCAGCACTTACAGTAACATTCAGTACTTC.

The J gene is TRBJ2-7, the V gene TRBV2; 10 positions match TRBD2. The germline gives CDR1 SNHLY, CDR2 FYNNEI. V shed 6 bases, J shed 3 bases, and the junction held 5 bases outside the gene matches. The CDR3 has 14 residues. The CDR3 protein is CASSSSGSIYEQYF. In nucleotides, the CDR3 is TGTGCCAGCAGCTCTAGCGGGAGCATCTACGAGCAGTACTTC.

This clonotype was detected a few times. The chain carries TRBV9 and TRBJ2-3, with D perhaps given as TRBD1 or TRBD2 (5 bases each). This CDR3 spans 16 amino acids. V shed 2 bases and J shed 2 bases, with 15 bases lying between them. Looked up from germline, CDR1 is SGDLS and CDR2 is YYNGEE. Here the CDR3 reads CASSVDPGPYTDTQYF. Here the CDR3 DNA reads TGTGCCAGCAGCGTGGATCCGGGACCCTACACAGATACGCAGTATTTT.

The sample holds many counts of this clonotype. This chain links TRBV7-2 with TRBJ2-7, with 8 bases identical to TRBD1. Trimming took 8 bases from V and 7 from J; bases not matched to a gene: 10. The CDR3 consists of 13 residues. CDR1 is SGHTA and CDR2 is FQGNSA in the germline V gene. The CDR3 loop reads CASGWTGMGEQYF. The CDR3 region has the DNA TGTGCCAGCGGATGGACAGGGATGGGGGAGCAGTACTTC.

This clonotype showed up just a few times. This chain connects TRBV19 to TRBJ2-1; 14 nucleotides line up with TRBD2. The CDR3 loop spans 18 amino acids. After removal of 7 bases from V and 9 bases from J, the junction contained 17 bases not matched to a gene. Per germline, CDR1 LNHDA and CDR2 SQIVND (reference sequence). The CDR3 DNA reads TGTGCCAGTACCTCCCGACCGAAGACTAGCGGGAGGGTCGGTGAGCAGTTCTTC. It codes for CASTSRPKTSGRVGEQFF. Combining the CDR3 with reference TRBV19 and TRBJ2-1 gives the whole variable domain DGGITQSPKYLFRKEGQNVTLSCEQNLNHDAMYWYRQDPGQGLRLIYYSQIVNDFQKGDIAEGYSVSREKKESFPLTVTSAQKNPTAFYLCASTSRPKTSGRVGEQFFGPGTRLTVL.

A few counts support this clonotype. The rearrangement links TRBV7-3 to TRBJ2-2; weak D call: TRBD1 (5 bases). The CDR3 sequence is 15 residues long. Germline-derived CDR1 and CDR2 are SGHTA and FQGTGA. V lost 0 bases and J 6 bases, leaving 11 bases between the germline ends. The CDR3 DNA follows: TGTGCCAGCAGCTTAACGGGGCAGACCGCCGGGGAGCTGTTTTTT. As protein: CASSLTGQTAGELFF.

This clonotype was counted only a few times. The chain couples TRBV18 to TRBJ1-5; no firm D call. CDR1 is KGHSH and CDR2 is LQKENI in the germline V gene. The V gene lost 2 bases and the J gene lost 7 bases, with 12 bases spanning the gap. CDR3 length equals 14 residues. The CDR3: CASSPYFREQPQHF. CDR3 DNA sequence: TGTGCCAGCTCACCATATTTTCGGGAACAGCCCCAGCATTTT.

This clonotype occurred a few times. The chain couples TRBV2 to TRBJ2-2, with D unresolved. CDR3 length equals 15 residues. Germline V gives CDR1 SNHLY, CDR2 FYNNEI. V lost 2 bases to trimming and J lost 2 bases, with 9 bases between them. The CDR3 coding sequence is TGTGCCAGCAGTGAAAACCGTCCCAACACCGGGGAGCTGTTTTTT. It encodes CASSENRPNTGELFF.

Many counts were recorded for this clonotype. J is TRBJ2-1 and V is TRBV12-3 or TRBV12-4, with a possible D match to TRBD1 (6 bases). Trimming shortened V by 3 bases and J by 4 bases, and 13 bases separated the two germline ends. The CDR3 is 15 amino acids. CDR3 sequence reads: CASSFSGTPYNEQFF. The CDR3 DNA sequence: TGTGCCAGCAGTTTCTCCGGGACACCTTACAATGAGCAGTTCTTC.